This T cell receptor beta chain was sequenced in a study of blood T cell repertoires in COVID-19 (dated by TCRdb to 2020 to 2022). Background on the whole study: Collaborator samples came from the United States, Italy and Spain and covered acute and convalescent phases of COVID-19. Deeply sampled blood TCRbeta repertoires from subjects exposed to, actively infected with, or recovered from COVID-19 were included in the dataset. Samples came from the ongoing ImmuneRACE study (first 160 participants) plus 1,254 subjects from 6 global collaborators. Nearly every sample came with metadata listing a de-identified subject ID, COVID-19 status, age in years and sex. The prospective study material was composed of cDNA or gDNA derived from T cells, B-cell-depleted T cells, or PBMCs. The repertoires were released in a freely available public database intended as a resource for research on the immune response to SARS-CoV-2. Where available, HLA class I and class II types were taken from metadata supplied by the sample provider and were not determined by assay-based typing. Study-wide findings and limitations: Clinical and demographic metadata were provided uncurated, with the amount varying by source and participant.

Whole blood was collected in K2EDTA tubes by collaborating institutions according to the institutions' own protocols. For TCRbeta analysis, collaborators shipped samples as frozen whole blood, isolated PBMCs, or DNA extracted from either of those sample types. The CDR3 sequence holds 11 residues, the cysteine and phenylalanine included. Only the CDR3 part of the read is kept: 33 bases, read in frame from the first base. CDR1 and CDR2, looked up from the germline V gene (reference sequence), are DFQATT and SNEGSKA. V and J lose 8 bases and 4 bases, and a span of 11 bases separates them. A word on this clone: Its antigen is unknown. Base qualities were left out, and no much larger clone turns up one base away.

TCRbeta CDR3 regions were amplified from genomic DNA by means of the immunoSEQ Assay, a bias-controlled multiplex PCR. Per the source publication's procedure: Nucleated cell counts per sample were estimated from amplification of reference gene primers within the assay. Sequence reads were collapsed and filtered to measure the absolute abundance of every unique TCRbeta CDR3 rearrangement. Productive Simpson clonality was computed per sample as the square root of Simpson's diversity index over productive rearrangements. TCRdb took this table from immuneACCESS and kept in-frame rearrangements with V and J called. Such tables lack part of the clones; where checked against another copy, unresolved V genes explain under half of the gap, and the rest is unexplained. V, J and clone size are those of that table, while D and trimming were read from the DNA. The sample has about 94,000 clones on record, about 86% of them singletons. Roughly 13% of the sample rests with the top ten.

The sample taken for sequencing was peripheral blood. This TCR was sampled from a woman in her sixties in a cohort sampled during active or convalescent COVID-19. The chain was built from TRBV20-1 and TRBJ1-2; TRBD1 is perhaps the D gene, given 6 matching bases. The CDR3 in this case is CSYRVLYGYTF. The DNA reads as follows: TGCAGTTACAGGGTCCTCTATGGCTACACCTTC.